A selection of T cell receptor beta chains follows, all from one sample in a study of cytomegalovirus exposure and HLA in healthy donors. Data came from immunoSEQ multiplex PCR; TCRdb stores just in-frame clones and leaves some out. The sample records roughly 140,000 clones, approximately 68% being singletons. Sequencing was done on a sample of PBMCs. The receptors stem from a middle-aged man in good health and CMV-seronegative. Each CDR3 is given with its conserved first and last residue. The D gene is left open where the match is weak. Only part of the rows carry a size: once, few, many, or a class if the clone is expanded.

v_gene	d_gene	abundance	j_gene	CDR3aa	CDR3nt
TRBV7-7	-	many	TRBJ1-5	CASIEGGGTPGNQPQHF	TGTGCCAGCATCGAAGGGGGTGGGACACCCGGGAATCAGCCCCAGCATTTT
TRBV28	TRBD1	-	TRBJ1-2	CASTLIRGQGVYGYTF	TGTGCCAGCACCTTAATTAGAGGACAGGGGGTCTATGGCTACACCTTC
TRBV7-6	TRBD2	few	TRBJ2-7	CASSLRSASGSYEQYF	TGTGCCAGCAGCTTAAGGTCGGCTAGCGGGAGCTACGAGCAGTACTTC
TRBV7-3	-	-	TRBJ2-1	CASSLNRVNEQFF	TGTGCCAGCAGCTTAAACAGGGTCAATGAGCAGTTCTTC
TRBV18	-	-	TRBJ1-1	CASSPTPSTEAFF	TGTGCCAGCTCACCGACACCCAGTACTGAAGCTTTCTTT
TRBV28	-	-	TRBJ2-5	CASSLSAGEETQYF	TGTGCCAGCAGTTTATCTGCCGGTGAAGAGACCCAGTACTTC
TRBV7-9	TRBD1	-	TRBJ1-2	CASRPTGDGYGYTF	TGTGCCAGCAGACCTACAGGGGATGGCTATGGCTACACCTTC
TRBV19	TRBD1	few	TRBJ2-7	CASRQGAYEQYF	TGTGCCAGCCGACAGGGGGCCTACGAGCAGTACTTC
TRBV7-8	TRBD1	few	TRBJ1-6	CASSFSLLGDSFSPLHF	TGTGCCAGCAGCTTCTCATTACTAGGGGACAGTTTTTCACCCCTCCACTTT
TRBV4-1	-	few	TRBJ1-4	CASSQDSFSEKLFF	TGCGCCAGCAGCCAAGATTCCTTTAGCGAAAAACTGTTTTTT
TRBV18	TRBD1	-	TRBJ1-2	CASQQGANYGYTF	TGTGCCAGCCAACAGGGGGCTAACTATGGCTACACCTTC
TRBV10-3	-	-	TRBJ1-1	CAISEYPSGEAFF	TGTGCCATCAGTGAGTATCCCAGCGGTGAAGCTTTCTTT
TRBV5-5	-	-	TRBJ2-5	CASSSGYQETQYF	TGTGCCAGCAGCTCCGGGTACCAAGAGACCCAGTACTTC
TRBV2	-	-	TRBJ1-6	CASSEVVDLPNSPLHF	TGTGCCAGCAGTGAAGTAGTTGATCTGCCTAATTCACCCCTCCACTTT
TRBV7-9	TRBD1	-	TRBJ1-4	CASSLTGGLINEKLFF	TGTGCCAGCAGCTTAACAGGGGGCCTCATTAATGAAAAACTGTTTTTT
TRBV4-1	-	-	TRBJ1-3	CASSQDRIGNTIYF	TGCGCCAGCAGCCAAGACAGGATAGGAAACACCATATATTTT
TRBV28	TRBD2	-	TRBJ2-7	CAIADPPSGRRNF	TGTGCCATCGCGGACCCGCCTAGCGGGAGGAGAAACTTC
TRBV30	-	-	TRBJ1-5	CAWSVTGDQPQHF	TGCGCCTGGAGTGTGACAGGAGATCAGCCCCAGCATTTT
TRBV29-1	TRBD2	once	TRBJ2-7	CSVPSGRAYEQYF	TGCAGCGTTCCAAGCGGGAGGGCCTACGAGCAGTACTTC
TRBV11-2	-	-	TRBJ1-1	CASSRTMSSTETEAFF	TGTGCCAGCAGCCGGACAATGAGCTCCACCGAGACTGAAGCTTTCTTT
TRBV19	-	-	TRBJ2-1	CASSILEDEQFF	TGTGCCAGTAGTATACTAGAGGATGAGCAGTTCTTC
TRBV27	TRBD1	few	TRBJ2-7	CASSSGQGLAEQYF	TGTGCCAGCAGTTCCGGACAGGGTCTGGCCGAGCAGTACTTC
TRBV2	TRBD1	-	TRBJ1-1	CASSEQGVSTEAFF	TGTGCCAGCAGTGAACAGGGGGTAAGCACTGAAGCTTTCTTT
TRBV5-1	-	-	TRBJ1-1	CASSLGQKNTEAFF	TGCGCCAGCAGCTTGGGACAGAAAAACACTGAAGCTTTCTTT
TRBV6-5	TRBD1	-	TRBJ1-6	CASSYSGTGGNSPLHF	TGTGCCAGCAGTTACTCCGGGACAGGGGGTAATTCACCCCTCCACTTT
TRBV7-2	-	-	TRBJ2-2	CASSQEGGNTGELFF	TGTGCCAGCAGCCAAGAGGGAGGAAACACCGGGGAGCTGTTTTTT
TRBV5-1	-	-	TRBJ1-1	CASSLGGGSTEAFF	TGCGCCAGCAGCTTGGGGGGGGGAAGCACTGAAGCTTTCTTT
TRBV28	TRBD1	-	TRBJ1-5	CASMLTGIHQPQHF	TGTGCCAGCATGCTGACAGGGATTCATCAGCCCCAGCATTTT
TRBV27	-	-	TRBJ1-2	CASSPQVLNNYGYTF	TGTGCCAGCAGTCCACAGGTCCTGAATAACTATGGCTACACCTTC
TRBV6-1	-	-	TRBJ2-7	CASSEIDRRSSYEQYF	TGTGCCAGCAGCGAAATCGACAGGAGAAGCTCCTACGAGCAGTACTTC
TRBV5-1	TRBD1	-	TRBJ1-2	CASSLGGTGRIYGYTF	TGCGCCAGCAGCTTGGGGGGGACAGGGAGAATCTATGGCTACACCTTC
TRBV4-2	TRBD1	few	TRBJ1-4	CASSQTRDRSNEKLFF	TGTGCCAGCAGCCAAACCCGGGACAGGTCTAATGAAAAACTGTTTTTT
TRBV5-4	-	-	TRBJ2-3	CASSPGRLKPYTQYF	TGTGCCAGCAGCCCGGGGAGACTGAAGCCTTATACGCAGTATTTT
TRBV29-1	TRBD1	-	TRBJ1-1	CSVGDRGIEAFF	TGCAGCGTGGGGGACAGGGGCATTGAAGCTTTCTTT
TRBV29-1	TRBD2	-	TRBJ2-3	CSVRGLAGVTDTQYF	TGCAGCGTTAGGGGACTAGCGGGGGTCACAGATACGCAGTATTTT
TRBV7-2	TRBD1	-	TRBJ2-5	CASSLDGTGPYQETQYF	TGTGCCAGCAGCTTGGACGGGACAGGACCGTACCAAGAGACCCAGTACTTC
TRBV21-1	-	few	TRBJ1-5	CASSAMLISQPQHF	TGTGCCAGCAGCGCCATGCTTATCAGTCAGCCCCAGCATTTT
TRBV6-1	-	-	TRBJ1-5	CASSEVRRPPHGSNQPQHF	TGTGCCAGCAGTGAAGTAAGACGACCCCCGCACGGGAGCAATCAGCCCCAGCATTTT
TRBV19	TRBD1	-	TRBJ2-7	CASSMGTGLYEQYF	TGTGCCAGTAGTATGGGGACAGGCCTATACGAGCAGTACTTC
TRBV9	TRBD2	-	TRBJ2-7	CASSVAGSGRSLYEQYF	TGTGCCAGCAGCGTAGCTGGTAGCGGGAGGTCCCTCTACGAGCAGTACTTC
TRBV29-1	TRBD1	-	TRBJ1-1	CSARLGGQGATEAFF	TGCAGCGCCAGGTTAGGGGGACAGGGGGCCACTGAAGCTTTCTTT
TRBV4-1	-	few	TRBJ1-3	CASSHFPRQTGNTIYF	TGCGCCAGCAGCCACTTTCCCCGACAGACTGGAAACACCATATATTTT
TRBV5-1	TRBD1	-	TRBJ1-6	CASSLEVGGQSPLHF	TGCGCCAGCAGCTTGGAGGTAGGGGGACAGTCACCCCTCCACTTT
TRBV6-1	-	few	TRBJ1-2	CASTGGEINYGYTF	TGTGCCAGCACGGGAGGTGAGATTAACTATGGCTACACCTTC
TRBV9	-	-	TRBJ2-7	CASSEQGGYYEQYF	TGTGCCAGCAGCGAACAGGGAGGGTACTACGAGCAGTACTTC
TRBV5-8	TRBD2	few	TRBJ2-2	CASSVNYGTSGFRSTGELFF	TGTGCCAGCAGCGTAAACTACGGGACTAGCGGCTTTCGGTCAACCGGGGAGCTGTTTTTT
TRBV13	-	-	TRBJ2-7	CASSRPGDGEQYF	TGTGCCAGCAGCCGCCCGGGAGACGGCGAGCAGTACTTC
TRBV7-6	-	-	TRBJ1-2	CASSLEGDGYTF	TGTGCCAGCAGCTTAGAGGGGGATGGCTACACCTTC
TRBV5-6	TRBD1	-	TRBJ1-2	CASSLFGTDGYTF	TGTGCCAGCAGCTTGTTCGGGACAGACGGCTACACCTTC
TRBV7-8	-	once	TRBJ1-5	CASSLSSGEGQPQHF	TGTGCCAGCAGCTTAAGTTCAGGGGAGGGTCAGCCCCAGCATTTT
TRBV11-2	-	-	TRBJ2-7	CASSLTRQYEQYF	TGTGCCAGCAGCTTAACCCGTCAGTACGAGCAGTACTTC
TRBV18	TRBD2	-	TRBJ2-4	CASSPGASGKNIQYF	TGTGCCAGCTCACCCGGCGCTAGCGGGAAAAACATTCAGTACTTC
TRBV6-4	TRBD2	few	TRBJ2-3	CASSDSMGGSTDTQYF	TGTGCCAGCAGTGACTCGATGGGGGGGAGCACAGATACGCAGTATTTT
TRBV9	TRBD1	-	TRBJ2-3	CASSVALGQARGTDTQYF	TGTGCCAGCAGCGTAGCCCTCGGACAGGCGAGGGGCACAGATACGCAGTATTTT
TRBV11-2	TRBD1	-	TRBJ1-1	CASSPQGWGNTEAFF	TGTGCCAGCAGCCCACAGGGGTGGGGGAACACTGAAGCTTTCTTT
TRBV9	-	-	TRBJ2-1	CASSVGAGSYNEQFF	TGTGCCAGCAGCGTAGGCGCGGGATCCTACAATGAGCAGTTCTTC
TRBV19	TRBD2	-	TRBJ2-7	CASSTSEGYEQYF	TGTGCCAGTAGCACTAGCGAAGGGTACGAGCAGTACTTC
TRBV6-1	-	-	TRBJ1-1	CASSLRVTEAFF	TGTGCCAGCAGCCTCCGCGTCACTGAAGCTTTCTTT
TRBV30	-	-	TRBJ2-7	CAWSPSAYEQYF	TGTGCCTGGAGCCCGAGTGCCTACGAGCAGTACTTC